This TCR beta chain comes out of a study of shared clonotypes between healthy human individuals. Study details: Plates per donor: three CD4 naive, three CD4 memory, two CD8 naive, one CD8 memory.

Some 30,000 T cell genomes, or 200 to 250 ng DNA, went into the sorted-subset replicate PCRs. Clones were sequenced by immunoSEQ multiplex PCR, and TCRdb holds only the in-frame ones, with some missing. The top ten hold more than 0.95% of the sample, which has over 2 million clones, about 95% seen once. Naive-designated CD8 cells lacked CD45RO, were positively enriched for CCR7, and omitted terminally differentiated effector memory CD45RA+ cells. What was sequenced was naive CD8+ T cells sorted from blood. This clonotype was sampled from a man aged 18 to 35 in good health.

The CDR3 protein is CASSEVIRKPPQHF. DNA of the CDR3: TGTGCCAGCAGTGAAGTCATTCGTAAACCGCCCCAGCATTTT. The V and J genes are TRBV2 and TRBJ1-5; D is ambiguous. CDR3 length equals 14 residues. Germline loops: CDR1 SNHLY, CDR2 FYNNEI. Between the trimmed V and J ends, which lost 1 base and 9 bases, there was a span of 13 bases.